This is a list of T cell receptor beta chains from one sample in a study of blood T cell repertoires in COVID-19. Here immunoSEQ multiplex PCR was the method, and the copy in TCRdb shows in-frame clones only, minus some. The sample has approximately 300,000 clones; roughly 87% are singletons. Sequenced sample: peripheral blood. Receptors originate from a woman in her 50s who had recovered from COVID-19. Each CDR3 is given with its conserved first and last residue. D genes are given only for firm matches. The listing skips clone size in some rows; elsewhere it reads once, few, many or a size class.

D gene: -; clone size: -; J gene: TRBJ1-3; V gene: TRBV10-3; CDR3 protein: CAISASAGQPPPSTIYF; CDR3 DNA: TGTGCCATCAGTGCATCCGCAGGGCAACCTCCTCCCAGCACCATATATTTT
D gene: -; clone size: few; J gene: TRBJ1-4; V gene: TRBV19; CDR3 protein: CASSMGEGEKLFF; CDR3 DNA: TGTGCCAGTAGTATGGGAGAGGGCGAAAAACTGTTTTTT
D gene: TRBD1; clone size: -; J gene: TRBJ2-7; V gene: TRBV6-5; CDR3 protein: CASSFRTGLEQYF; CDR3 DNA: TGTGCCAGCAGCTTCCGGACAGGGCTAGAGCAGTACTTC
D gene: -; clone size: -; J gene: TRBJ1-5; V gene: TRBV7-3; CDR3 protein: CASSLRSSRVYQPQHF; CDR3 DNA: TGTGCCAGCAGCTTACGGAGCTCTCGAGTGTATCAGCCCCAGCATTTT
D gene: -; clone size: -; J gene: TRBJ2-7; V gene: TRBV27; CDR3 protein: CASRGTYEQYF; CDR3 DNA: TGTGCCTCGCGAGGGACCTACGAGCAGTACTTC
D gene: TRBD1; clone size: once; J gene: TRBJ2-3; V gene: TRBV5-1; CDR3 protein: CASSRTGSTDTQYF; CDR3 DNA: TGCGCCAGCAGCCGGACAGGGAGCACAGATACGCAGTATTTT
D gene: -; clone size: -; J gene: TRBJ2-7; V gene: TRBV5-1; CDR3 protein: CASSLALQGSYEQYF; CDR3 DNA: TGCGCCAGCAGCTTGGCCCTACAGGGCTCCTACGAGCAGTACTTC
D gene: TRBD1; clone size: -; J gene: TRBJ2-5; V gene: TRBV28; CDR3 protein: CASSSDRGLETQYF; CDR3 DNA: TGTGCCAGCAGTAGTGACAGGGGGCTAGAGACCCAGTACTTC
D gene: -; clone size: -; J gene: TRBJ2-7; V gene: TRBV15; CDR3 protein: CATSRGGEGVYEQYF; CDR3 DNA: TGTGCCACCAGCAGAGGAGGAGAGGGAGTCTACGAGCAGTACTTC
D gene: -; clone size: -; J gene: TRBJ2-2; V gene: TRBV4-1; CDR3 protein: CASSQGKQSNTGELFF; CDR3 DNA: TGCGCCAGCAGCCAAGGAAAACAGTCGAACACCGGGGAGCTGTTTTTT
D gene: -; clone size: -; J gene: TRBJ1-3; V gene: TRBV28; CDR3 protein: CASSWTALSGNTIYF; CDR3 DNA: TGTGCCAGCAGTTGGACAGCCCTATCTGGAAACACCATATATTTT
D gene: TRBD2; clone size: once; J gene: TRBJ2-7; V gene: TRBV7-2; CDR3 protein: CASSPTSGSYEQYF; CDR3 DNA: TGTGCCAGCAGTCCCACTAGCGGCTCCTACGAGCAGTACTTC
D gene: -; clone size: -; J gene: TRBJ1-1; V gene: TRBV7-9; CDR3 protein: CASINWQARNTEAFF; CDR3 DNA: TGTGCCAGCATCAATTGGCAGGCGAGGAACACTGAAGCTTTCTTT
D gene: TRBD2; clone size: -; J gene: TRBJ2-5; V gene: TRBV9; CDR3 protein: CASSVAPIAGTETQYF; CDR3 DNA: TGTGCCAGCAGCGTAGCTCCCATAGCGGGGACAGAGACCCAGTACTTC
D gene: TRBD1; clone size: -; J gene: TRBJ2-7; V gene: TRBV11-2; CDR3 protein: CASSPLPGQGLYF; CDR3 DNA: TGTGCCAGCAGTCCTCTTCCAGGACAGGGACTGTACTTC
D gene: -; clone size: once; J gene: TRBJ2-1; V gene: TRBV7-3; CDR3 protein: CASLPGTHLATTNYNEQFF; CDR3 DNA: TGTGCCAGCCTCCCCGGGACTCACTTGGCAACTACCAACTACAATGAGCAGTTCTTC
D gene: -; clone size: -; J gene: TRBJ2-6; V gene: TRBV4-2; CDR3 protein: CASSQDLARARSGANVLTF; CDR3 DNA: TGTGCCAGCAGCCAAGATCTAGCTCGAGCCCGATCTGGGGCCAACGTCCTGACTTTC
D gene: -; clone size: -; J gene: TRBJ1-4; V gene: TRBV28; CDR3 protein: CASIPSPGRGNEKLFF; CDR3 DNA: TGTGCCAGCATCCCCAGCCCAGGGAGGGGTAATGAAAAACTGTTTTTT
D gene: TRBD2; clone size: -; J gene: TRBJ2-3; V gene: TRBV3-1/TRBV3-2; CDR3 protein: CASNRGTSGADTQYF; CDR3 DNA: TGTGCCAGCAACAGAGGAACTAGCGGAGCAGATACGCAGTATTTT
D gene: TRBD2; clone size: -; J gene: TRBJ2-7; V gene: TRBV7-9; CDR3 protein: CASKLAVGHEQYF; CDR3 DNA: TGTGCCAGTAAGCTAGCGGTGGGGCACGAGCAGTACTTC
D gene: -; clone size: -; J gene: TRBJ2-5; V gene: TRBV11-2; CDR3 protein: CASSSSTGSRWGETQYF; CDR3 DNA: TGTGCCAGCAGCTCTTCGACAGGTTCCCGGTGGGGAGAGACCCAGTACTTC
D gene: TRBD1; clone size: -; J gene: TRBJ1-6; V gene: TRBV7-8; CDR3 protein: CASSSYAGTGSSPLHF; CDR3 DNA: TGTGCCAGCAGCTCATATGCCGGGACAGGGAGTTCACCCCTCCACTTT
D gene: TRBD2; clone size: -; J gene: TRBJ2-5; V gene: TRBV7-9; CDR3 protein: CASSLSGGGLETQYF; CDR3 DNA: TGTGCCAGCAGCTTGAGCGGGGGTGGGTTGGAGACCCAGTACTTC
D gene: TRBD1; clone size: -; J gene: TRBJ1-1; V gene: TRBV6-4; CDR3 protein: CASSRTGGTEAFF; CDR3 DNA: TGTGCCAGCAGCCGGACAGGGGGCACTGAAGCTTTCTTT
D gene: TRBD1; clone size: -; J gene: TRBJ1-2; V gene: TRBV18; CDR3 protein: CASSPLPGGRYGYTF; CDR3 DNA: TGTGCCAGCTCACCTTTGCCAGGGGGCAGGTATGGCTACACCTTC
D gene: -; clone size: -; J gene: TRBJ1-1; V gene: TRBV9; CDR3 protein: CASSPVGGLNTEAFF; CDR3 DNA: TGTGCCAGCAGCCCCGTAGGGGGTCTGAACACTGAAGCTTTCTTT
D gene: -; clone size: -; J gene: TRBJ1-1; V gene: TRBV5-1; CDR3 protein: CASRGQLNTEAFF; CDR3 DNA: TGCGCCAGCAGGGGGCAGTTAAACACTGAAGCTTTCTTT
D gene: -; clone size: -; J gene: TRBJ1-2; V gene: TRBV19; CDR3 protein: CASNSRPHGDYGYTF; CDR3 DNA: TGTGCCAGTAATTCTCGCCCGCACGGTGACTATGGCTACACCTTC
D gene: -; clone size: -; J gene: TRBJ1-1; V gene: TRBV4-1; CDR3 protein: CASSLEISGNTEAFF; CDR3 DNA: TGCGCCAGCAGCTTAGAGATTAGTGGGAACACTGAAGCTTTCTTT
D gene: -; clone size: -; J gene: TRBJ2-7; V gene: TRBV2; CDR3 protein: CASSDRISYEQYF; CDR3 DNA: TGTGCCAGCAGTGACAGGATCTCCTACGAGCAGTACTTC
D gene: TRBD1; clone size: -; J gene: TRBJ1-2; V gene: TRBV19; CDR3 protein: CASSRQGVNTF; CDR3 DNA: TGTGCCAGTAGTCGACAGGGTGTGAACACCTTC
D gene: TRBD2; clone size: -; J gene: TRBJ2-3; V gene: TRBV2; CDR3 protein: CASSRTSGRYTQYF; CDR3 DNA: TGTGCCAGCAGTAGGACTAGCGGGAGATATACGCAGTATTTT
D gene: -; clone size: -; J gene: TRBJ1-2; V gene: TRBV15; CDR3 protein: CATSREDYSNYGYTF; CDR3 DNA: TGTGCCACCAGCAGGGAGGACTATTCTAACTATGGCTACACCTTC
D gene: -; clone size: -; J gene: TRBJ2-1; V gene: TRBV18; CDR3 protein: CASSILATLLPSSYNEQFF; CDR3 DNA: TGTGCCAGCTCGATACTAGCCACTTTACTACCGAGCTCCTACAATGAGCAGTTCTTC
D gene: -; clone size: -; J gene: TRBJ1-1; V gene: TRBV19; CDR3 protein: CASSPRRGGNTEAFF; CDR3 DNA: TGTGCCAGTAGTCCGAGGAGGGGGGGGAACACTGAAGCTTTCTTT
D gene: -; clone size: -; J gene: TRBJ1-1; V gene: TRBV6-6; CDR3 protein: CASSYFGIRNTEAFF; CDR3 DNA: TGTGCCAGCAGTTACTTTGGCATCAGGAACACTGAAGCTTTCTTT
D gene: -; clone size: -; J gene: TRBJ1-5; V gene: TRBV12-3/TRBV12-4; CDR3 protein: CASSRQAGEPQHF; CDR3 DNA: TGTGCCAGCAGTCGACAGGCAGGGGAGCCCCAGCATTTT
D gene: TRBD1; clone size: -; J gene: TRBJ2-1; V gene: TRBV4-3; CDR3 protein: CASSHLLGDRAYNEQFF; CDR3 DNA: TGCGCCAGCAGCCATCTACTTGGGGACAGGGCTTACAATGAGCAGTTCTTC
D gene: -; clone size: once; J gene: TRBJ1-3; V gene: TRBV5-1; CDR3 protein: CASSTTAGAGNTIYF; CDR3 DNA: TGCGCCAGCAGCACGACGGCCGGAGCCGGAAACACCATATATTTT
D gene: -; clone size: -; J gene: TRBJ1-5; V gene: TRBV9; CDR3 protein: CASSVDLEQPQHF; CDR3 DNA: TGTGCCAGCAGCGTAGATCTCGAGCAGCCCCAGCATTTT